The rows below give T cell receptor beta chains drawn from one sample of a study of blood T cell repertoires in COVID-19. This table comes from immunoSEQ multiplex PCR, and its TCRdb copy is limited to in-frame clones, with some not included. The table has 88,000 or so clones, 75% to 90% seen once; the top ten hold less than 9%. Input material: peripheral blood. These receptors originate from a man aged 60 to 75 with acute or convalescent COVID-19. Both conserved end residues are part of each CDR3. A D gene is named only where the DNA matches it firmly. Where a row states a size, it is once, few, many or the class of an expanded clone; other rows omit it.

d_call	v_call	clone_size	cdr3_length	cdr3_aa
-	TRBV19	-	14	CASSTLQIYNEQFF
TRBD1	TRBV6-5	-	13	CASSATGTVGYTF
TRBD1	TRBV10-3	once	15	CAISESRTGPNTQYF
TRBD2	TRBV3-1/TRBV3-2	-	20	CASSQEVLAGGLSNTGELFF
TRBD1	TRBV3-1/TRBV3-2	few	16	CASSLSRTGILYGYTF
TRBD2	TRBV7-6	-	16	CASSLGVAGGPDTQYF
-	TRBV6-5	-	13	CASRVSGVDTQYF
TRBD2	TRBV5-1	-	16	CASSLAGTSRPVRQFF
-	TRBV7-8	-	16	CASSLVVPTSHYEQYF
-	TRBV27	-	15	CASSFSRWRTDTQYF
TRBD1	TRBV15	-	16	CATSSYGQGLNYGYTF
-	TRBV13	-	14	CASSLGQGNSPLHF
-	TRBV7-2	-	13	CASSAYRQGELFF
TRBD1	TRBV7-8	few	16	CASSLGGGVRNTEAFF
-	TRBV18	-	16	CASSPNPDSKVRGYTF
-	TRBV5-1	-	14	CASSPDRTNQPQHF
-	TRBV2	-	15	CASSEGRAGTSPLHF
-	TRBV11-2	-	13	CASSFAVGAEAFF
TRBD1	TRBV30	few	13	CAWSQFQQGATFF
TRBD1	TRBV10-3	once	14	CAISYRGNNSPLHF
-	TRBV19	-	13	CASSASGTDTQYF
TRBD1	TRBV12-5	-	16	CASGFTPLTGAAGYTF
-	TRBV24-1	-	18	CATSGSGTPGGSYNEQFF
TRBD1	TRBV6-1	medium-sized	15	CASSDMGQGNTEAFF
-	TRBV6-2/TRBV6-3	-	11	CASSLGLAAFF
-	TRBV11-2	-	14	CASSQGQGAEKLFF
TRBD2	TRBV4-2	few	16	CASSQGTSGSTYEQYF
-	TRBV10-3	-	13	CAIRAYGSSGYTF
-	TRBV6-4	-	13	CASSDSRGFGYTF
-	TRBV15	-	14	CATSRGAGNYEQYF
TRBD1	TRBV5-8	-	16	CASSYSRQGSNQPQHF
-	TRBV19	-	12	CASSIKRDTQYF